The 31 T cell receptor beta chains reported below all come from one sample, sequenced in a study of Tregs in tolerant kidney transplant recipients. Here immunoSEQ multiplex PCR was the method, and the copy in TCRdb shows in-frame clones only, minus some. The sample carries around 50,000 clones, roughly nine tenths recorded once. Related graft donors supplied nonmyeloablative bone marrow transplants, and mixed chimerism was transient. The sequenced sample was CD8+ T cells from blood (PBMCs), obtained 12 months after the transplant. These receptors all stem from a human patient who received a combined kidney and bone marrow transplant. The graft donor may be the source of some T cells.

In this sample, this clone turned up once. DNA for the CDR3: TGCGCCAGCAGCCCACACGGCGGGGTCACAGATACGCAGTATTTT. This gives the protein CASSPHGGVTDTQYF. The rearrangement uses TRBV4-3 and TRBJ2-3, with a possible D match to TRBD2 (6 bases). CDR1 and CDR2 from the germline V gene are LGHNA and YSLEER. V lost 4 bases and J 2 bases, leaving 13 bases between the germline ends. The CDR3 has 15 amino acids.

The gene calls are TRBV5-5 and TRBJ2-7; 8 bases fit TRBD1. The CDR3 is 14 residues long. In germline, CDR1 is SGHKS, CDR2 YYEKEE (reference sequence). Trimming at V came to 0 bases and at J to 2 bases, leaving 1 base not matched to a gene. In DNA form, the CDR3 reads TGTGCCAGCAGCTTGGACAGGGGGACCTACGAGCAGTACTTC. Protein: CASSLDRGTYEQYF.

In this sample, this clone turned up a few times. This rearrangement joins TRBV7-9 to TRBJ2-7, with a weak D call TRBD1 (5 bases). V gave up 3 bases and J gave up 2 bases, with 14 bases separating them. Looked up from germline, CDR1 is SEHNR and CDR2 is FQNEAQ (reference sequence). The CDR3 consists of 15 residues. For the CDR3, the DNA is TGTGCCAGCAGCTTTATTAAGGGGATGGCCTACGAGCAGTACTTC. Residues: CASSFIKGMAYEQYF. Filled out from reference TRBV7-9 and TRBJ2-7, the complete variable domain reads DTGVSQNPRHKITKRGQNVTFRCDPISEHNRLYWYRQTLGQGPEFLTYFQNEAQLEKSRLLSDRFSAERPKGSFSTLEIQRTEQGDSAMYLCASSFIKGMAYEQYFGPGTRLTVT.

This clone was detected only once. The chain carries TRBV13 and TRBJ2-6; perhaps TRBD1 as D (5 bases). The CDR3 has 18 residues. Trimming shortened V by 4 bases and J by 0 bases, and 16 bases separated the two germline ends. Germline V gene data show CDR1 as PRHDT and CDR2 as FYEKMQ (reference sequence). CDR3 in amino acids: CASSSADSRRSGANVLTF. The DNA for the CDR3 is TGTGCCAGCAGCTCAGCCGACAGTCGGCGCTCTGGGGCCAACGTCCTGACTTTC. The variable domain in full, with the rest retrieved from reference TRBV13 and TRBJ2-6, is AAGVIQSPRHLIKEKRETATLKCYPIPRHDTVYWYQQGPGQDPQFLISFYEKMQSDKGSIPDRFSAQQFSDYHSELNMSSLELGDSALYFCASSSADSRRSGANVLTFGAGSRLTVL.

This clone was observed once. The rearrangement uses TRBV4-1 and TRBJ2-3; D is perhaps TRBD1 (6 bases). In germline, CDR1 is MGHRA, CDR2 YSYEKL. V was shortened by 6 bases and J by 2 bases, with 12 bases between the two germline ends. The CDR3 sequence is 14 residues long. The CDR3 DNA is TGCGCCAGCAGGCAGGACAGAACCACAGATACGCAGTATTTT. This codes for CASRQDRTTDTQYF.

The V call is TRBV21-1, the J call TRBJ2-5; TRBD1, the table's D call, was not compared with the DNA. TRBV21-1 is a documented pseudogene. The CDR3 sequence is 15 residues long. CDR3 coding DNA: TGTGCCAGCAGGAACCGGGACAGGGGATGGGAGACCCAGTACTTC. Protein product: CASRNRDRGWETQYF.

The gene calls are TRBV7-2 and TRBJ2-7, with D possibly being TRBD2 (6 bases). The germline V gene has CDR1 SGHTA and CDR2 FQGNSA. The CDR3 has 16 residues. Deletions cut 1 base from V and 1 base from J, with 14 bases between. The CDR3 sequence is CASSLVGGVSSYEQYF. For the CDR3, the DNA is TGTGCCAGCAGCTTAGTTGGAGGGGTCTCATCCTACGAGCAGTACTTC.

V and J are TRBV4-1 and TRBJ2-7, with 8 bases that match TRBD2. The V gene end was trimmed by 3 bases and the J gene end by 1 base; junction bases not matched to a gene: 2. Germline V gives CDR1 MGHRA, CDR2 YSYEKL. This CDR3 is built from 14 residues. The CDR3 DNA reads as TGCGCCAGCAGCCAGAGCGGGGGTTCCTACGAGCAGTACTTC. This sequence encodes CASSQSGGSYEQYF.

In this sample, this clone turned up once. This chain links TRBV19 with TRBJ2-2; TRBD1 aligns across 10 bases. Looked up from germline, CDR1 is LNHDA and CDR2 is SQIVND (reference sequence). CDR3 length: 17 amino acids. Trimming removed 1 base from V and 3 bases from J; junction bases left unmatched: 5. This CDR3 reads CASSIGAGTGDTGELFF. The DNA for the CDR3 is TGTGCCAGTAGTATAGGTGCCGGGACAGGGGACACCGGGGAGCTGTTTTTT.

The CDR3 region is CASSWGTSTDTQYF. The CDR3 DNA is TGTGCCAGCAGTTGGGGGACTAGCACAGATACGCAGTATTTT. The chain employs TRBV28 and TRBJ2-3, with a possible D match to TRBD2 (6 bases). This CDR3 has 14 residues. Germline V gene sequence: CDR1 MDHEN, CDR2 SYDVKM. The V and J ends lost 4 bases and 0 bases respectively, with 8 bases between them.

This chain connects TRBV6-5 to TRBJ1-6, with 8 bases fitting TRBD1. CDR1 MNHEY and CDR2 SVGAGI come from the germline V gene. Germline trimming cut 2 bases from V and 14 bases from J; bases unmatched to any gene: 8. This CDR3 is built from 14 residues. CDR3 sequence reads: CASSYGTGSLSLHF. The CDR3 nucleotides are TGTGCCAGCAGTTACGGGACAGGCAGTTTATCCCTCCACTTT.

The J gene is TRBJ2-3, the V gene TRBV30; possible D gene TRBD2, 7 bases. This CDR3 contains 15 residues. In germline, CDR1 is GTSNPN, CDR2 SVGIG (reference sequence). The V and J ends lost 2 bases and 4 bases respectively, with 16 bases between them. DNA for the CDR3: TGTGCCTGGAGTACTAGGGGGGGGGAGCCAGATACGCAGTATTTT. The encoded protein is CAWSTRGGEPDTQYF.

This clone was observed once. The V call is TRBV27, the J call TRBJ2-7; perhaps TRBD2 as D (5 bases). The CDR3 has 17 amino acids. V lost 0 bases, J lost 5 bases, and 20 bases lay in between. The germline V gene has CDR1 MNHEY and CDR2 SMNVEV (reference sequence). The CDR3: CASSLSPFAEEGDEQYF. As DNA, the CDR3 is TGTGCCAGCAGTTTATCCCCTTTCGCGGAGGAAGGCGACGAGCAGTACTTC.

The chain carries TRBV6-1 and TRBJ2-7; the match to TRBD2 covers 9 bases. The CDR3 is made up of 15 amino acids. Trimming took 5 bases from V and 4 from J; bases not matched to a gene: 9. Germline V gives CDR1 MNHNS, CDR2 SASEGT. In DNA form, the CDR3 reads TGTGCCAGCAGTTTACTAGCGGGCCCCGGATACGAGCAGTACTTC. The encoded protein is CASSLLAGPGYEQYF.

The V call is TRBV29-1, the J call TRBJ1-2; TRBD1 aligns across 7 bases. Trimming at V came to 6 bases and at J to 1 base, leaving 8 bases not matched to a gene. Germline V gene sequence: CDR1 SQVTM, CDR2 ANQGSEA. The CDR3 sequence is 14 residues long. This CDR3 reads CSVPDRVNNYGYTF. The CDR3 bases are TGCAGCGTCCCTGACAGGGTTAATAACTATGGCTACACCTTC.

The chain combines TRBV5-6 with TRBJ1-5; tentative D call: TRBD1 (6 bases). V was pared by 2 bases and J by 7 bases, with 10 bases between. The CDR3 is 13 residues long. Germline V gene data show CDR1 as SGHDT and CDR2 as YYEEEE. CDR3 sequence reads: CASSLGQFQPQHF. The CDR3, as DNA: TGTGCCAGCAGCTTAGGACAGTTCCAGCCCCAGCATTTT.

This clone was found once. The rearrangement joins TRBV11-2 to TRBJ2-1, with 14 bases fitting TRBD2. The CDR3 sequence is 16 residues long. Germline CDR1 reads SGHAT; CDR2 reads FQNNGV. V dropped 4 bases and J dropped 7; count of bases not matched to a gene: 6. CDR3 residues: CASSSRLAGGQNEQFF. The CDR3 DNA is TGTGCCAGCAGCTCAAGACTAGCGGGGGGGCAGAATGAGCAGTTCTTC. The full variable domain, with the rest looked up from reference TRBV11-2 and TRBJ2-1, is EAGVAQSPRYKIIEKRQSVAFWCNPISGHATLYWYQQILGQGPKLLIQFQNNGVVDDSQLPKDRFSAERLKGVDSTLKIQPAKLEDSAVYLCASSSRLAGGQNEQFFGPGTRLTVL.

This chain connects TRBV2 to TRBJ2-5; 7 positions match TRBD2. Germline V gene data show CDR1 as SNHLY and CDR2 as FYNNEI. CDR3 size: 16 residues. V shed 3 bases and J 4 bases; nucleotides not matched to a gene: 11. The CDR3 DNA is TGTGCCAGCAGTGATCTTGCGGGAGAGGTTACAGAGACCCAGTACTTC. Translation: CASSDLAGEVTETQYF. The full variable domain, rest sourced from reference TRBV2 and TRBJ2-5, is EPEVTQTPSHQVTQMGQEVILRCVPISNHLYFYWYRQILGQKVEFLVSFYNNEISEKSEIFDDQFSVERPDGSNFTLKIRSTKLEDSAMYFCASSDLAGEVTETQYFGPGTRLLVL.

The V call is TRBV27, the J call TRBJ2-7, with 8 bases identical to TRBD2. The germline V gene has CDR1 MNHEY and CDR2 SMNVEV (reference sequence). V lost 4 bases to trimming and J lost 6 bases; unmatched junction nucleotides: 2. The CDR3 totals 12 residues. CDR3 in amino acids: CASSWAGGEQYF. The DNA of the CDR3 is TGTGCCAGCAGTTGGGCGGGGGGCGAGCAGTACTTC.

The CDR3 DNA reads as TGCGCCAGCAGCCAAGATCTTGGTCAGATAAACACTGAAGCTTTCTTT. It specifies CASSQDLGQINTEAFF. The chain couples TRBV4-3 to TRBJ1-1; unclear D gene. Per the germline V gene, CDR1 is LGHNA and CDR2 is YSLEER. Trimming shortened V by 0 bases and J by 2 bases, and 13 bases separated the two germline ends. This CDR3 is built from 16 residues.

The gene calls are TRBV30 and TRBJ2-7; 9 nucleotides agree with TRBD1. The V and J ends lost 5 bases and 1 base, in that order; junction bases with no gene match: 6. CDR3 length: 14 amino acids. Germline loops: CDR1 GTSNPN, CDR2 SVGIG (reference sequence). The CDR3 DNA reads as TGTGCCTGGGGGAGGGGGACAGGGTCCTACGAGCAGTACTTC. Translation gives CAWGRGTGSYEQYF.

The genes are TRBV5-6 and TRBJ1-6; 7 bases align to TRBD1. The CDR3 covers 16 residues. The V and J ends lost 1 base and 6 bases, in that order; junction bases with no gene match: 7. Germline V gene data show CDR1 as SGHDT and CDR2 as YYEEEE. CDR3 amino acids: CASSLKQGLGNSPLHF. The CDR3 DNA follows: TGTGCCAGCAGCTTGAAACAGGGGCTGGGTAATTCACCCCTCCACTTT.

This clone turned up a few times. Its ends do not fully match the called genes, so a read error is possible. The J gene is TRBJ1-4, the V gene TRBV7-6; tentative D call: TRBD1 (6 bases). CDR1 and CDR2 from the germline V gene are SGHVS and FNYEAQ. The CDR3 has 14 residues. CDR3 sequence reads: CASSLGTTNEKLFF. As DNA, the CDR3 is TGTGCCAGCAGCCTAGGGACAACGAATGAAAAACTGTTTTTT.

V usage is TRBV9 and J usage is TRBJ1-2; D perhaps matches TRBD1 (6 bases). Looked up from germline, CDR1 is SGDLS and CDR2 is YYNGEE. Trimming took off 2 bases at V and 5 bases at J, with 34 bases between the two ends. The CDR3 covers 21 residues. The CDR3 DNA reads TGTGCCAGCAGCGTGTCCCCGGGTGGGCAGGGGACCGCGACATCTTCTTATGGCTACACCTTC. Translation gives CASSVSPGGQGTATSSYGYTF.

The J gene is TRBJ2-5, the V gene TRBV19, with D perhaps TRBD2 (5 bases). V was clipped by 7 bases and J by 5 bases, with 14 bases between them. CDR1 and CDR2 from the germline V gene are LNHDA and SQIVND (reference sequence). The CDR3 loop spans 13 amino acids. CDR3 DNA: TGTGCCAGTACCTCCGGGGAGCTTGAGACCCAGTACTTC. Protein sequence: CASTSGELETQYF.

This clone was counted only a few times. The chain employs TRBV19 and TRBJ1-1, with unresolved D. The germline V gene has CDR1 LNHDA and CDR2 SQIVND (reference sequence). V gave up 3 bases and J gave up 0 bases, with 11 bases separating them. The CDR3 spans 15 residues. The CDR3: CASSIGVAMNTEAFF. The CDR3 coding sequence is TGTGCCAGTAGTATCGGGGTGGCAATGAACACTGAAGCTTTCTTT.

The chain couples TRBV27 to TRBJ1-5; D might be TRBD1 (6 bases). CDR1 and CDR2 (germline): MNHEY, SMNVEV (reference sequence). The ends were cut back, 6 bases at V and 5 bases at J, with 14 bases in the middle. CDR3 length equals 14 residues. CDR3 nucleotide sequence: TGTGCCAGCAGCCCAATGGACAGTTATCAGCCCCAGCATTTT. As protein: CASSPMDSYQPQHF.

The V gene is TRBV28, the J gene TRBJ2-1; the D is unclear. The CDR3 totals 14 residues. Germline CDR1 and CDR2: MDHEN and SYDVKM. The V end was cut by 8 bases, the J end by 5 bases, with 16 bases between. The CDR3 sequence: CASWVNEVNNEQFF. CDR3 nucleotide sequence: TGTGCCAGCTGGGTCAACGAGGTGAACAATGAGCAGTTCTTC.

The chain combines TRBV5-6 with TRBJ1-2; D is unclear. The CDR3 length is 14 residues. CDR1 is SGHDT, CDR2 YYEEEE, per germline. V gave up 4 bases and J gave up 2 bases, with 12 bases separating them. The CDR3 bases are TGTGCCAGCAGCCAAATTGCGGGAAACTATGGCTACACCTTC. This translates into CASSQIAGNYGYTF.

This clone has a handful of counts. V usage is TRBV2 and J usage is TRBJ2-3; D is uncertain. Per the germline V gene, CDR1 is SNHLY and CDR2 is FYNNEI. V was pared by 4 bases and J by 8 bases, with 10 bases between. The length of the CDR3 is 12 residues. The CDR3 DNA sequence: TGTGCCAGCAGTGGAACAGTCGCTACGCAGTATTTT. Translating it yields CASSGTVATQYF.

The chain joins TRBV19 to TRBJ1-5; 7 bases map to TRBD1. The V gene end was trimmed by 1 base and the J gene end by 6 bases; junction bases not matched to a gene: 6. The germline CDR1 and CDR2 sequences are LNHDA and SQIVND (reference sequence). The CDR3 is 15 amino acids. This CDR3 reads CASSIVQGSSQPQHF. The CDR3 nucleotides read TGTGCCAGTAGTATAGTACAGGGGAGTAGTCAGCCCCAGCATTTT.